The 26 T cell receptor beta chains below were found in one sample sequenced in a study of shared clonotypes between healthy human individuals. Profiled with immunoSEQ multiplex PCR; TCRdb holds only in-frame clones, not every one. The profile shows some 790,000 clones, over 55% of them singletons. The sequenced sample was memory CD4+ T cells sorted from blood. The subset was: CD45RA-negative fraction. The receptor source for this set is a woman in her thirties in good health.

This rearrangement joins TRBV5-1 to TRBJ2-2; tentatively, D is TRBD1 or TRBD2 (5 bases each). Trimming pared 3 bases from V and 0 bases from J, leaving 12 bases between. Germline V gene lookup returns CDR1 SGHRS and CDR2 YFSETQ. This CDR3 region has 16 residues. The CDR3 coding sequence is TGCGCCAGCAGCTCCACGAGGGGCTCGAACACCGGGGAGCTGTTTTTT. Translating it yields CASSSTRGSNTGELFF.

The chain has TRBV29-1 and TRBJ2-7; 9 nucleotides line up with TRBD1. Trimming at V came to 2 bases and at J to 3 bases, leaving 5 bases not matched to a gene. CDR1 and CDR2 (germline): SQVTM, ANQGSEA. The CDR3 spans 14 residues. CDR3 in DNA: TGCAGCGTTGAACCCGGGACAGGGAACTACGAGCAGTACTTC. It is translated as CSVEPGTGNYEQYF.

This rearrangement joins TRBV27 to TRBJ1-5, with D maybe TRBD1 (6 bases). The CDR3 contains 15 residues. Trimming took off 3 bases at V and 3 bases at J, with 12 bases between the two ends. CDR1 is MNHEY, CDR2 SMNVEV, per germline (reference sequence). Here the CDR3 DNA reads TGTGCCAGCAGTTTCCAGGGGCTTCTCAATCAGCCCCAGCATTTT. This sequence encodes CASSFQGLLNQPQHF.

The J gene is TRBJ1-5, the V gene TRBV15; 8 positions agree with TRBD1. Germline lookup yields CDR1 LNHNV and CDR2 YYDKDF (reference sequence). This CDR3 has 16 residues. V was clipped by 2 bases and J by 6 bases; unmatched bases: 9. This chain's CDR3 is CATSRFDRGWSQPQHF. The DNA for the CDR3 is TGTGCCACCAGCAGATTTGACAGGGGTTGGAGTCAGCCCCAGCATTTT.

The V and J genes are TRBV5-1 and TRBJ2-5; no firm D call. Germline CDR1 and CDR2: SGHRS and YFSETQ. V was shortened by 4 bases and J by 1 base, with 14 bases between the two germline ends. The CDR3 consists of 15 residues. The CDR3 bases are TGCGCCAGCAGCGGCCTACAGACCTTCCAAGAGACCCAGTACTTC. It codes for CASSGLQTFQETQYF.

This chain links TRBV6-5 with TRBJ1-1; D call uncertain. Trimming stripped 0 bases from V and 1 base from J, with 9 bases between. The germline gives CDR1 MNHEY, CDR2 SVGAGI. The CDR3 consists of 15 residues. This CDR3 is CASSYSGSPNTEAFF. The CDR3 nucleotides are TGTGCCAGCAGTTACTCCGGGAGCCCGAACACTGAAGCTTTCTTT.

This sequence joins TRBV11-2 and TRBJ2-7; no clear D. The germline gives CDR1 SGHAT, CDR2 FQNNGV. V was clipped by 3 bases and J by 6 bases, with 15 bases between them. The CDR3 sequence is 14 residues long. CDR3 DNA: TGTGCCAGCAGCTTCTCCCGGACCTCATCCGAGCAGTACTTC. Translating gives CASSFSRTSSEQYF.

V is TRBV27 and J is TRBJ1-2, with 9 bases fitting TRBD1. J gave up 6 bases and V 6 bases, and 2 bases lay outside the gene matches. Germline lookup yields CDR1 MNHEY and CDR2 SMNVEV (reference sequence). The CDR3 loop spans 12 amino acids. The CDR3 DNA follows: TGTGCCAGCAGCCGGACAGGGGATGGCTACACCTTC. Protein: CASSRTGDGYTF.

The chain links TRBV28 to TRBJ1-2; D gene unclear. The CDR3 totals 13 residues. Germline values: CDR1 MDHEN, CDR2 SYDVKM. With 3 bases removed from V and 4 bases from J, the gap between germline ends came to 9 bases. In nucleotides, the CDR3 is TGTGCCAGCAGTTTTGGGCAGTTCTATGGCTACACCTTC. It is translated as CASSFGQFYGYTF.

The chain couples TRBV21-1 to TRBJ2-1; the table's TRBD2 call for D was not verified on the DNA. TRBV21-1 is a listed pseudogene. This CDR3 comprises 20 residues. The CDR3 sequence: CASSKVFPSGRAVSYNEQFF. The CDR3, as DNA: TGTGCCAGCAGCAAAGTCTTCCCTAGCGGGAGGGCCGTCTCCTACAATGAGCAGTTCTTC.

The CDR3 DNA sequence: TGCAGCGTTGGGGAAGGGGCCGGGGCTTACGAGCAGTACTTC. Amino acids: CSVGEGAGAYEQYF. V gene TRBV29-1 combines with J gene TRBJ2-7, with D perhaps given as TRBD1 or TRBD2 (5 bases each). The CDR3 has 14 residues. V was shortened by 4 bases and J by 4 bases, with 17 bases between the two germline ends. CDR1 and CDR2 from the germline V gene are SQVTM and ANQGSEA.

This clone has a handful of counts. This chain connects TRBV2 to TRBJ1-5; D might be TRBD1 (6 bases). The CDR3 has 12 amino acids. V lost 8 bases, J lost 3 bases, and 8 bases lay in between. Germline assignment: CDR1 SNHLY and CDR2 FYNNEI. The CDR3 protein is CASRDNNQPQHF. CDR3 in DNA: TGTGCCAGCCGGGACAACAATCAGCCCCAGCATTTT.

This clone was found once. This CDR3 is CASSTTLITEAFF. The DNA for the CDR3 is TGTGCCAGCAGCACCACCTTGATCACTGAAGCTTTCTTT. The chain employs TRBV14 and TRBJ1-1; D is uncertain. Trimming pared 5 bases from V and 4 bases from J, leaving 11 bases between. Germline lookup yields CDR1 SGHDN and CDR2 FVKESK. The length of the CDR3 is 13 residues. The full variable domain, completed using reference TRBV14 and TRBJ1-1, is EAGVTQFPSHSVIEKGQTVTLRCDPISGHDNLYWYRRVMGKEIKFLLHFVKESKQDESGMPNNRFLAERTGGTYSTLKVQPAELEDSGVYFCASSTTLITEAFFGQGTRLTVV.

Remarks on this clone: The same CDR3 also results from other DNA sequences found in this sample. The rearrangement links TRBV5-4 to TRBJ2-3; a weak D match, TRBD2 (5 bases). Deletions cut 0 bases from V and 4 bases from J, with 6 bases between. Germline CDR1 and CDR2: SGHNT and YYREEE (reference sequence). This CDR3 contains 13 residues. CDR3 nucleotides: TGTGCCAGCAGCTTGGTCGGGGCAGATACGCAGTATTTT. Residues: CASSLVGADTQYF.

J is TRBJ1-1 and V is TRBV18, with D hard to call. The germline V gene encodes CDR1 KGHSH and CDR2 LQKENI. V was cut by 6 bases and J by 5 bases, with 16 bases left in between. The CDR3 spans 14 residues. CDR3: CASSSGPEATEAFF. CDR3 nucleotides: TGTGCCAGCTCGTCAGGACCTGAGGCGACTGAAGCTTTCTTT.

This chain uses TRBV4-2 with TRBJ2-7, with 14 positions matching TRBD2. Unmatched junction bases numbered 2, after V lost 1 base and J lost 6 bases. Germline assignment: CDR1 LGHNA and CDR2 YNFKEQ. The CDR3 is made up of 15 amino acids. The CDR3 nucleotides read TGTGCCAGCAGCCAAGGACTAGCGGGAGGGCTCGAGCAGTACTTC. Its translation is CASSQGLAGGLEQYF.

This clone was found a few times. The chain recombines TRBV2 with TRBJ1-3; no clear D gene. The V gene lost 3 bases and the J gene lost 1 base, with 7 bases spanning the gap. This CDR3 has 14 amino acids. Per the germline V gene, CDR1 is SNHLY and CDR2 is FYNNEI. The CDR3 sequence: CASSDRGSGNTIYF. In DNA, the CDR3 is TGTGCCAGCAGTGACCGAGGGTCTGGAAACACCATATATTTT. The whole variable domain, remainder taken from reference TRBV2 and TRBJ1-3, is EPEVTQTPSHQVTQMGQEVILRCVPISNHLYFYWYRQILGQKVEFLVSFYNNEISEKSEIFDDQFSVERPDGSNFTLKIRSTKLEDSAMYFCASSDRGSGNTIYFGEGSWLTVV.

The genes are TRBV10-3 and TRBJ2-7; 7 bases align to TRBD2. CDR3 length equals 12 residues. CDR1 ENHRY and CDR2 SYGVKD come from the germline V gene. Germline trimming cut 10 bases from V and 4 bases from J; bases unmatched to any gene: 7. In DNA form, the CDR3 reads TGTGCCACCGTTAGCGGGTTTTACGAGCAGTACTTC. It encodes CATVSGFYEQYF.

This chain links TRBV25-1 with TRBJ2-2; 8 bases align to TRBD2. The CDR3 has 16 amino acids. V lost 3 bases to trimming and J lost 3 bases; unmatched junction nucleotides: 6. Germline-derived CDR1 and CDR2 are MGHDK and SYGVNS. The CDR3 spells CASSEVAGLDTGELFF. CDR3 coding DNA: TGTGCCAGCAGTGAGGTAGCGGGACTGGACACCGGGGAGCTGTTTTTT.

The rearrangement uses TRBV27 and TRBJ2-3; 9 bases fit TRBD1. The CDR3 consists of 15 residues. CDR1 and CDR2 from the germline V gene are MNHEY and SMNVEV (reference sequence). The V and J ends lost 4 bases and 9 bases, in that order; junction bases with no gene match: 11. The CDR3 sequence is CASSYGGQGKRTQYF. CDR3 DNA sequence: TGTGCCAGCAGTTATGGGGGACAGGGCAAGCGCACGCAGTATTTT.

The chain carries TRBV6-6 and TRBJ2-7, with TRBD1 as a possible D gene (6 bases). Per the germline V gene, CDR1 is MNHNY and CDR2 is SVGAGI (reference sequence). V lost 6 bases to trimming and J lost 7 bases, with 22 bases between them. CDR3 size: 15 residues. The CDR3 coding sequence is TGTGCCAGCAGCCTTCAACAGGGCTCCAAGTGGGAGCAGTACTTC. Translation: CASSLQQGSKWEQYF.

This chain joins TRBV28 and TRBJ2-2, with no clear D. The CDR3 has 17 amino acids. Germline V gives CDR1 MDHEN, CDR2 SYDVKM. Trimming took off 1 base at V and 2 bases at J, with 14 bases between the two ends. The CDR3 DNA reads as TGTGCCAGCAGTTTATTCGCAGGCAGGCTAAACACCGGGGAGCTGTTTTTT. Amino acid sequence: CASSLFAGRLNTGELFF.

The chain recombines TRBV28 with TRBJ1-4, with D perhaps TRBD1 (6 bases). CDR1 and CDR2 from the germline V gene are MDHEN and SYDVKM. The CDR3 extends over 14 amino acids. Trimming removed 6 bases at V and 5 bases at J, with 13 bases between. CDR3 amino acids: CASRAMGQNEKLFF. DNA of the CDR3: TGTGCCAGCAGAGCTATGGGACAAAATGAAAAACTGTTTTTT.

V and J are TRBV20-1 and TRBJ2-1; perhaps TRBD1 as D (5 bases). This CDR3 has 11 residues. Trimming left V 3 bases short and J 9 bases short, with 9 bases between. CDR1 and CDR2 (germline): DFQATT, SNEGSKA (reference sequence). The DNA of the CDR3 is TGCAGTGCTAGGTATAGGGGTGAGCAGTTCTTC. This codes for CSARYRGEQFF.

The chain links TRBV28 to TRBJ1-2, with D possibly TRBD1 on 5 matching bases. This CDR3 region has 13 residues. Deletions cut 5 bases from V and 6 bases from J, with 13 bases between. Germline loops: CDR1 MDHEN, CDR2 SYDVKM. In nucleotides, the CDR3 is TGTGCCAGCAGTCCCCCGGCAGGGAATGGCTACACCTTC. This translates into CASSPPAGNGYTF.

The rearrangement joins TRBV7-9 to TRBJ1-2; 7 bases are shared with TRBD1. The trim removed 5 bases at V and 5 bases at J, leaving 2 bases unmatched. Germline V gene lookup returns CDR1 SEHNR and CDR2 FQNEAQ (reference sequence). The CDR3 contains 12 residues. CDR3 sequence: CASSGTEYGYTF. The CDR3 DNA sequence: TGTGCCAGCAGCGGGACAGAGTATGGCTACACCTTC.